This T cell receptor (beta chain) is drawn from a study of T-cell memory formation after mild COVID-19. Each CDR3 protein is one row after TCRdb ran MiXCR on the 5' RACE reads. The sample includes 300,000 or so distinct CDR3 sequences, roughly 17% of them seen just once. General study results and limits: There were some responding clones in pre-infection memory, which suggested that cross-reactive memory had joined. A balance of CD4 and CD8 characterized clones contracting day 15 to 85, whereas later expanders leaned CD4+.

This clonotype was observed a few times. What it binds is unknown. The CDR3 loop spans 16 amino acids. Trimming removed 2 bases from V and 1 base from J, with 15 bases in between. Germline V lookup: CDR1 SGHRS, CDR2 YFSETQ. The source of this sequence is a man between 18 and 35 years old who had mild COVID-19 (a few samples of this study predate the infection). Cell type and time point are not known. The specimen was PBMCs or a T cell subset sorted from them (not recorded which). The chain recombines TRBV5-1 with TRBJ1-1, with D unclear. The CDR3 loop reads CASSLGTREGNTEAFF. CDR3 DNA sequence: TGCGCCAGCAGCTTAGGAACTAGAGAGGGGAACACTGAAGCTTTCTTT.